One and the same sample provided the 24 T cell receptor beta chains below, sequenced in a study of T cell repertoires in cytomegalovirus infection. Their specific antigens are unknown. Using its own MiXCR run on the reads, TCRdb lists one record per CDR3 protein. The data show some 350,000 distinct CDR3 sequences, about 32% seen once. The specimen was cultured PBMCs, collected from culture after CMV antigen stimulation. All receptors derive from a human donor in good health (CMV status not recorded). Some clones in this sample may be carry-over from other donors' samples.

The CDR3 bases are TGTGCCAGCAGAACGGGGGCAGGTAACTTCTTC. As protein: CASRTGAGNFF. The chain employs TRBV6-2 or TRBV6-3 and TRBJ2-1; D is possibly TRBD1 or TRBD2 (6 bases each). Germline assignment: CDR1 MNHEY and CDR2 SVGEGT. V lost 6 bases, J lost 16 bases, and 16 bases lay in between. CDR3 length equals 11 residues.

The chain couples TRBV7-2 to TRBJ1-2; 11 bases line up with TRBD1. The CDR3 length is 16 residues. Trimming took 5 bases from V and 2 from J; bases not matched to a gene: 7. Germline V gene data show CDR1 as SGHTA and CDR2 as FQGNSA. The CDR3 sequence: CASSIGTGGWNYGYTF. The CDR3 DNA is TGTGCCAGCAGCATAGGGACAGGGGGTTGGAACTATGGCTACACCTTC.

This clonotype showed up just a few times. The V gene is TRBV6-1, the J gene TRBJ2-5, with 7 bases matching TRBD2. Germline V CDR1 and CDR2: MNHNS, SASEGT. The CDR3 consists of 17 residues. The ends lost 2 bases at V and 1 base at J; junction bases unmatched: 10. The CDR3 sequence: CASSERVRGGLQETQYF. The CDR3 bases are TGTGCCAGCAGTGAACGAGTGAGGGGAGGGCTCCAAGAGACCCAGTACTTC.

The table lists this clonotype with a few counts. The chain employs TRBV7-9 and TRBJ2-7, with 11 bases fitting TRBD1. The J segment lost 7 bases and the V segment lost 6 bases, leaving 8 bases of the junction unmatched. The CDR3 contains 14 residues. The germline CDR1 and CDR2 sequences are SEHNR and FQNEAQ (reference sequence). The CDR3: CASRQGQGAREQYF. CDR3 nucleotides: TGTGCCAGCAGGCAAGGACAGGGGGCAAGAGAGCAGTACTTC. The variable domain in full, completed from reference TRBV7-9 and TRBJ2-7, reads DTGVSQNPRHKITKRGQNVTFRCDPISEHNRLYWYRQTLGQGPEFLTYFQNEAQLEKSRLLSDRFSAERPKGSFSTLEIQRTEQGDSAMYLCASRQGQGAREQYFGPGTRLTVT.

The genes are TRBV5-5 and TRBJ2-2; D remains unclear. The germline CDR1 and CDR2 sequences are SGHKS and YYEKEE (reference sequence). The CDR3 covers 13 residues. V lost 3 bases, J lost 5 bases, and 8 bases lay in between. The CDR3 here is CASSSTETGELFF. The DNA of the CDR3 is TGTGCCAGCAGCTCAACCGAGACCGGGGAGCTGTTTTTT.

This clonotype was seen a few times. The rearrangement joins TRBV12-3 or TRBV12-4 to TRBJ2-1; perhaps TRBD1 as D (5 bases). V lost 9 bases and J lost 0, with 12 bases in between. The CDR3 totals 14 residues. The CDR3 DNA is TGTGCCAGTCATGACAGTCCCTCCTACAATGAGCAGTTCTTC. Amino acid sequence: CASHDSPSYNEQFF.

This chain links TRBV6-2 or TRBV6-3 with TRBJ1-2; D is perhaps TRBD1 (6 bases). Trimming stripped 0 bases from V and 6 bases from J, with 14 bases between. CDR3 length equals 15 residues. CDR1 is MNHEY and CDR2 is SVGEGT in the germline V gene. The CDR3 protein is CASSYSRTGGDGYTF. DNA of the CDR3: TGTGCCAGCAGTTACTCACGGACCGGGGGCGATGGCTACACCTTC.

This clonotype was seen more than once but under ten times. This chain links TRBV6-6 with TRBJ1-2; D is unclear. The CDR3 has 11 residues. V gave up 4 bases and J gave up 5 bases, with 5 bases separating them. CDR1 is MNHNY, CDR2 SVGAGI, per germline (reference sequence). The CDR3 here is CASSFEYGYTF. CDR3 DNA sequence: TGTGCCAGCAGTTTTGAGTATGGCTACACCTTC.

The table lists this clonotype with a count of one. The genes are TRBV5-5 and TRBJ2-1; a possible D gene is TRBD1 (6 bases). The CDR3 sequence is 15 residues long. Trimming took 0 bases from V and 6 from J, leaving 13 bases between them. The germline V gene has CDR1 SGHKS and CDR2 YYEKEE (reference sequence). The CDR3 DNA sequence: TGTGCCAGCAGCTTGGCCGGGACACTAGGCAATGAGCAGTTCTTC. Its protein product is CASSLAGTLGNEQFF.

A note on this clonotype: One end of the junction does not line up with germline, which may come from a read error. The CDR3 sequence is CATSAHGLAGGGGTRELFF. In DNA form, the CDR3 reads TGTGCCACCTCTGCCCACGGACTAGCGGGAGGGGGTGGCACCCGGGAGCTGTTTTTT. The J gene is TRBJ2-2, the V gene TRBV19; 15 nucleotides line up with TRBD2. CDR3 length equals 19 residues. Germline V gene data show CDR1 as LNHDA and CDR2 as SQIVND (reference sequence).

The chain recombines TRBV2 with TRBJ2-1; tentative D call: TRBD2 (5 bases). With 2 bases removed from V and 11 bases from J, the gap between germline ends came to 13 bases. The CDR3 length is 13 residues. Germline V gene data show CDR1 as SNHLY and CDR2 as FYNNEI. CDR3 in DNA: TGTGCCAGCAGTGAATCGATCGGGGTCCAGCAGTTCTTC. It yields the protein CASSESIGVQQFF.

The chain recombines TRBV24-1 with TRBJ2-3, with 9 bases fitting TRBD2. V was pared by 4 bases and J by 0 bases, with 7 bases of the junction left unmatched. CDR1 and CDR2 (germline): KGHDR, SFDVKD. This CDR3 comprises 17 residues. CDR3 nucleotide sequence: TGTGCCACCAGTGACCGACTAGCGGAGGCAAGCACAGATACGCAGTATTTT. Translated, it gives CATSDRLAEASTDTQYF.

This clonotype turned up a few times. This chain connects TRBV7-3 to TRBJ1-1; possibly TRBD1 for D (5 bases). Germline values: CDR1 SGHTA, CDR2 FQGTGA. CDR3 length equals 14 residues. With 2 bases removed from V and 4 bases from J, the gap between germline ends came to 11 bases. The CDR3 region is CASSLYGGSTEAFF. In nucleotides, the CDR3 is TGTGCCAGCAGCTTATACGGGGGGAGCACTGAAGCTTTCTTT.

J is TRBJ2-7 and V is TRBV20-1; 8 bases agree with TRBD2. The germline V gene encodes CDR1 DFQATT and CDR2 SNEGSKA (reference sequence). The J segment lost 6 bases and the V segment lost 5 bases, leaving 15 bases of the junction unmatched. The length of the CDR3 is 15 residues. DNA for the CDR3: TGCAGTGCTTCCACCCCTAGGACTAGCCCCTTCGAGCAGTACTTC. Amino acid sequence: CSASTPRTSPFEQYF.

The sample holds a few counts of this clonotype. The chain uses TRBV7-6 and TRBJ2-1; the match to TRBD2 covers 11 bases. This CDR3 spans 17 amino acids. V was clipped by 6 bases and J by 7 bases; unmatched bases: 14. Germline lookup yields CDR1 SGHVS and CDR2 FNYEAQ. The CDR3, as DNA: TGTGCCAGCAGTCAACGGGGTAGCGGGAGGGCCATAAATGAGCAGTTCTTC. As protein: CASSQRGSGRAINEQFF.

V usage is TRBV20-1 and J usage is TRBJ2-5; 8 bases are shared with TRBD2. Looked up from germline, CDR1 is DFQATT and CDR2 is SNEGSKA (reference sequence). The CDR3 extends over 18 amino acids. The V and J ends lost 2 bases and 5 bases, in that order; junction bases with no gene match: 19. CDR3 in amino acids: CSARPIKAETSVRETQYF. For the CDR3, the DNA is TGCAGTGCTAGACCCATCAAGGCGGAGACTAGCGTTCGGGAGACCCAGTACTTC.

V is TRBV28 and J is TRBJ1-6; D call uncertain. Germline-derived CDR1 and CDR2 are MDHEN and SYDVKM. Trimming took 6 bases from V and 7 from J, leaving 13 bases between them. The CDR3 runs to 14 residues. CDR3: CASSSSGLNSPLHF. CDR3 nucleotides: TGTGCCAGCAGCTCATCGGGCCTAAATTCACCCCTCCACTTT.

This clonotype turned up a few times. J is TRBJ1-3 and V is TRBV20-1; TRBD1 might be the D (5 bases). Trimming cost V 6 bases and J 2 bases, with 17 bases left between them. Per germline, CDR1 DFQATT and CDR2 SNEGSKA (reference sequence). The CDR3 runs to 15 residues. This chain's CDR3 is CSAGMGDRAGNTIYF. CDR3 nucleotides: TGCAGTGCGGGGATGGGGGATAGAGCTGGAAACACCATATATTTT.

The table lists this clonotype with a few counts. The CDR3: CASSALTVSYEQYV. Written as DNA, the CDR3 is TGTGCCAGCAGTGCCCTCACAGTCTCCTACGAGCAGTACGTC. The V gene is TRBV6-1, the J gene TRBJ2-7; no clear D. V dropped 4 bases and J dropped 0 bases, with 10 bases sitting between them. Germline CDR1 reads MNHNS; CDR2 reads SASEGT. This CDR3 contains 14 residues.

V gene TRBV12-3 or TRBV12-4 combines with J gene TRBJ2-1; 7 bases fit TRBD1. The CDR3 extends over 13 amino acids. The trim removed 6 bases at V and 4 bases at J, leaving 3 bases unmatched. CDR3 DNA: TGTGCCAGCAGCGGGACAGAGTACAATGAGCAGTTCTTC. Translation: CASSGTEYNEQFF.

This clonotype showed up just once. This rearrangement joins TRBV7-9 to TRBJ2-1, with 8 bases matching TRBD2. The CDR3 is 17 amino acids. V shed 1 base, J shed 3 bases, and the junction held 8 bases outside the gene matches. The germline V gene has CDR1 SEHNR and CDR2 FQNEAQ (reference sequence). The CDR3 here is CASSLVAGTVVYNEQFF. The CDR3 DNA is TGTGCCAGCAGCTTAGTAGCGGGAACGGTTGTCTACAATGAGCAGTTCTTC.

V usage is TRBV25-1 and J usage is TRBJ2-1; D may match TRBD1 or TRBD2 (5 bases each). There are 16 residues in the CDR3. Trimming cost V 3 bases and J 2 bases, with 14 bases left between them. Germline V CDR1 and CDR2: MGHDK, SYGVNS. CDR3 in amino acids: CASSDPLRGPYNEQFF. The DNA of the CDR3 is TGTGCCAGCAGTGATCCCCTCCGGGGACCCTACAATGAGCAGTTCTTC.

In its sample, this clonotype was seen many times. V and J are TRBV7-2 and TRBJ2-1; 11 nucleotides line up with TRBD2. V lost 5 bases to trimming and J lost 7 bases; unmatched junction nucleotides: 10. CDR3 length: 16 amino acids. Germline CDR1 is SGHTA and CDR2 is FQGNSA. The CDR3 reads CASSEGGTSGGNEQFF. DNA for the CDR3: TGTGCCAGCAGCGAGGGGGGGACTAGCGGAGGAAATGAGCAGTTCTTC. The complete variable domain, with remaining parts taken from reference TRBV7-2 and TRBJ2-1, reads GAGVSQSPSNKVTEKGKDVELRCDPISGHTALYWYRQSLGQGLEFLIYFQGNSAPDKSGLPSDRFSAERTGGSVSTLTIQRTQQEDSAVYLCASSEGGTSGGNEQFFGPGTRLTVL.

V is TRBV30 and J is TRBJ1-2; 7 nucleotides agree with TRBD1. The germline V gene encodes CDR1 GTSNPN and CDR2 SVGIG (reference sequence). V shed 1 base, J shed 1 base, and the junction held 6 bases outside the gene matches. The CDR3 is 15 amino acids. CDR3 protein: CAWSEPDRINYGYTF. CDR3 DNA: TGTGCCTGGAGTGAGCCGGACAGGATTAACTATGGCTACACCTTC.